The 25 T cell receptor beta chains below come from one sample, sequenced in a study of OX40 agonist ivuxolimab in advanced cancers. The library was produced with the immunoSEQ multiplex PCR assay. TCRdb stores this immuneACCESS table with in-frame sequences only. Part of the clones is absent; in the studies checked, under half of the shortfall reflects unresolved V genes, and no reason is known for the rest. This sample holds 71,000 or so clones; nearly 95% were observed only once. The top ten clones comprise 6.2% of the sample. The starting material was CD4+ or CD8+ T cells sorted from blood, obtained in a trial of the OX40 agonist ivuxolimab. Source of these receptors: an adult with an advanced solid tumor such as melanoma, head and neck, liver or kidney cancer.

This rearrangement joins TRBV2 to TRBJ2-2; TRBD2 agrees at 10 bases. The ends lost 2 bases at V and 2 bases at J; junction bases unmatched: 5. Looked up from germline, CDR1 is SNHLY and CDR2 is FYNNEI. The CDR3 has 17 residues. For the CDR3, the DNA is TGTGCCAGCAGTGAAAGCGGGGGGGCTCGAAACACCGGGGAGCTGTTTTTT. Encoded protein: CASSESGGARNTGELFF.

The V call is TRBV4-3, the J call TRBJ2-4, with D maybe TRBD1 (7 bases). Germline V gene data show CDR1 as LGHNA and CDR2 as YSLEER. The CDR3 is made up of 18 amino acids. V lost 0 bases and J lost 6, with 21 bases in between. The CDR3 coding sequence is TGCGCCAGCAGCCAAGATACCGGGACAGTAGAAGCGGGAAACATTCAGTACTTC. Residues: CASSQDTGTVEAGNIQYF.

The CDR3 DNA is TGTGCCTGGAGTCCTAGCGGGGGGGCCGCAGAGACCCAGTACTTC. As protein: CAWSPSGGAAETQYF. The chain is built from TRBV30 and TRBJ2-5; TRBD2 agrees at 12 bases. J gave up 4 bases and V 2 bases, and 5 bases lay outside the gene matches. The CDR3 spans 15 residues. CDR1 and CDR2 (germline): GTSNPN, SVGIG (reference sequence).

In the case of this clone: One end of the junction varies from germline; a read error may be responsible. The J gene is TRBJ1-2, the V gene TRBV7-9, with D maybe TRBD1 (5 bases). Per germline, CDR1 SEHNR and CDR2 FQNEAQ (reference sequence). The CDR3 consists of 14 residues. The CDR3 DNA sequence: TGTGCCAGCAGCCTCGGGCAGGGAAACTACGGCTACACCTTC. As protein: CASSLGQGNYGYTF. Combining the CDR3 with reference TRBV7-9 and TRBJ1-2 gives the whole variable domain DTGVSQNPRHKITKRGQNVTFRCDPISEHNRLYWYRQTLGQGPEFLTYFQNEAQLEKSRLLSDRFSAERPKGSFSTLEIQRTEQGDSAMYLCASSLGQGNYGYTFGSGTRLTVV.

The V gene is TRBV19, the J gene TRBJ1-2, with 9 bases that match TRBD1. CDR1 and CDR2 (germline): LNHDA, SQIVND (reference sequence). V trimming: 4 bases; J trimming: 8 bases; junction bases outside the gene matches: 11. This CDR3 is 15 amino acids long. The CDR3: CASSNTGGSIRGYTF. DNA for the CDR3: TGTGCCAGTAGTAACACAGGGGGCTCTATTCGGGGCTACACCTTC.

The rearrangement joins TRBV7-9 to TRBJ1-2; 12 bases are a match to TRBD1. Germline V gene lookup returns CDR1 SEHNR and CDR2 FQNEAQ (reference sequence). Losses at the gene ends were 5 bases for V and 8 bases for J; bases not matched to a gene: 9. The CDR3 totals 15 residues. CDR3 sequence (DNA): TGTGCCAGCAGCCTACCGGGACAGGGGGCTTTAGGCTACACCTTC. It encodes CASSLPGQGALGYTF. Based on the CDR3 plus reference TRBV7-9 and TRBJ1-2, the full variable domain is DTGVSQNPRHKITKRGQNVTFRCDPISEHNRLYWYRQTLGQGPEFLTYFQNEAQLEKSRLLSDRFSAERPKGSFSTLEIQRTEQGDSAMYLCASSLPGQGALGYTFGSGTRLTVV.

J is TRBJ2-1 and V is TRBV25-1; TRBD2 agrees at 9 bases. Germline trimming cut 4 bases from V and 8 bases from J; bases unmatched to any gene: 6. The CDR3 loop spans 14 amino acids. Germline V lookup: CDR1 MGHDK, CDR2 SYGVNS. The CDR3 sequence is CASSVLAGVDEQFF. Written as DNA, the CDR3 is TGTGCCAGCAGTGTGTTAGCGGGAGTGGATGAGCAGTTCTTC.

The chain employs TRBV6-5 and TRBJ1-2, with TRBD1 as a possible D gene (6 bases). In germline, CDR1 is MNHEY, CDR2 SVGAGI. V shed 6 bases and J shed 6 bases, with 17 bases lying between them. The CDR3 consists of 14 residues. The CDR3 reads CASRADSAIDGYTF. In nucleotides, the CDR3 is TGTGCCAGCAGAGCGGACAGTGCCATCGATGGCTACACCTTC.

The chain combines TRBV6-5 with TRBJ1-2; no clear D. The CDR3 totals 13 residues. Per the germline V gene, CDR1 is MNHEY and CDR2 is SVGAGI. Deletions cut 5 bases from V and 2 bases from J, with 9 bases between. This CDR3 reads CASSTTANYGYTF. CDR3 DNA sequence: TGTGCCAGCAGTACAACAGCCAACTATGGCTACACCTTC.

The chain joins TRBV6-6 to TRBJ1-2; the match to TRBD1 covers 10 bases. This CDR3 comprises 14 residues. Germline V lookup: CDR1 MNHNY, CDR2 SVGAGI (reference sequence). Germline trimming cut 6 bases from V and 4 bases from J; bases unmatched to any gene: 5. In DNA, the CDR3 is TGTGCCAGCAGGCCGACAGGGGGCGTCTATGGCTACACCTTC. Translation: CASRPTGGVYGYTF.

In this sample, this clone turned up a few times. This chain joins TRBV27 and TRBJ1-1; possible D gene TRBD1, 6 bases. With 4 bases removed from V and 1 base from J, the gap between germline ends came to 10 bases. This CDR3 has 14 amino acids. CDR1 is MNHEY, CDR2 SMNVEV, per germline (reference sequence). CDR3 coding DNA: TGTGCCAGCAGTTCGAAGACAGGGAACACTGAAGCTTTCTTT. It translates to CASSSKTGNTEAFF.

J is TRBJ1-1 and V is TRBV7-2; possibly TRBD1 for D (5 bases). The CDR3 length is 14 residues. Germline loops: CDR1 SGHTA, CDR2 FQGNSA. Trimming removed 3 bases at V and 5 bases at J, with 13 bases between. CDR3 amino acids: CASSFSAGTTEAFF. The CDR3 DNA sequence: TGTGCCAGCAGCTTTTCAGCAGGGACGACTGAAGCTTTCTTT.

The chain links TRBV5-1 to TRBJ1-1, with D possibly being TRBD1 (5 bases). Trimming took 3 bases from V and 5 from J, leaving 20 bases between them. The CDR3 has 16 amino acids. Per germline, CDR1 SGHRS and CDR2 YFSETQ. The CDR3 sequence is CASSWERGESNTEAFF. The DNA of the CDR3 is TGCGCCAGCAGCTGGGAGCGGGGGGAGAGCAATACTGAAGCTTTCTTT.

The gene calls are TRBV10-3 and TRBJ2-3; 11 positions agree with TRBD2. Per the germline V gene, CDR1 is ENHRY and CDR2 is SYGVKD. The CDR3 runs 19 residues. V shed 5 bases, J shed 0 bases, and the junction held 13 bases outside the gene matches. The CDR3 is CAISPGLAEMTASTDTQYF. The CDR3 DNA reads TGTGCCATCAGTCCGGGACTAGCGGAGATGACGGCTAGCACAGATACGCAGTATTTT.

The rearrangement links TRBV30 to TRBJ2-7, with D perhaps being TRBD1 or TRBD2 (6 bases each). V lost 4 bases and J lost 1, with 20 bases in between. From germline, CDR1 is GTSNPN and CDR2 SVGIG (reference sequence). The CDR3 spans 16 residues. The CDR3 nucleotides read TGTGCCTGGACCGGGGGCCGGGACTGGCCTTCCTACGAGCAGTACTTC. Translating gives CAWTGGRDWPSYEQYF.

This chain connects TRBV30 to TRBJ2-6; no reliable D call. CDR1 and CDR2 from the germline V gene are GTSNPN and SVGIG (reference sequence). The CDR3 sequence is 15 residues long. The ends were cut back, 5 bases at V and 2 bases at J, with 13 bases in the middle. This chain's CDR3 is CAWGSPIAGANVLTF. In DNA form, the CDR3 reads TGTGCCTGGGGTTCCCCTATCGCTGGGGCCAACGTCCTGACTTTC.

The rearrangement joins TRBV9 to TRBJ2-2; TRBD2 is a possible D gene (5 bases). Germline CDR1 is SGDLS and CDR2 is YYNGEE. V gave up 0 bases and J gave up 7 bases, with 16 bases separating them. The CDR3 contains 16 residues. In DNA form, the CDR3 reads TGTGCCAGCAGCGTAGCTGGGAGTGTGACGGGCGGGGAGCTGTTTTTT. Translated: CASSVAGSVTGGELFF.

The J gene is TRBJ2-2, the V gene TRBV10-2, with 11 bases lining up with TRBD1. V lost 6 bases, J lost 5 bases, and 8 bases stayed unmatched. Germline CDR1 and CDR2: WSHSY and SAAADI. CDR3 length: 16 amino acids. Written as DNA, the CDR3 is TGCGCCAGCAGGAAGGACAGGGGGCGGGTGACCGGGGAGCTGTTTTTT. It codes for CASRKDRGRVTGELFF.

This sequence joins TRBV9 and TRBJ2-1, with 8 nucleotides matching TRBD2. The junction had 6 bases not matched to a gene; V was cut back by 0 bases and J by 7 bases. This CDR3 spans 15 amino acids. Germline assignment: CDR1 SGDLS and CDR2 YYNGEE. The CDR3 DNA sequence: TGTGCCAGCAGCGTAGAGGGGACTAGTAATAATGAGCAGTTCTTC. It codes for CASSVEGTSNNEQFF.

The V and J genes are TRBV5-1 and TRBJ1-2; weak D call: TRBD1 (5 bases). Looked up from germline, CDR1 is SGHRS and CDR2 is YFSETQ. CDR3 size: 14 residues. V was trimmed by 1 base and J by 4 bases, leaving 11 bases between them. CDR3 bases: TGCGCCAGCAGCTTGACGCAGGGAACCTATGGCTACACCTTC. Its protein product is CASSLTQGTYGYTF. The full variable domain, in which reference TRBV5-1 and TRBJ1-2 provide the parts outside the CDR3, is KAGVTQTPRYLIKTRGQQVTLSCSPISGHRSVSWYQQTPGQGLQFLFEYFSETQRNKGNFPGRFSGRQFSNSRSEMNVSTLELGDSALYLCASSLTQGTYGYTFGSGTRLTVV.

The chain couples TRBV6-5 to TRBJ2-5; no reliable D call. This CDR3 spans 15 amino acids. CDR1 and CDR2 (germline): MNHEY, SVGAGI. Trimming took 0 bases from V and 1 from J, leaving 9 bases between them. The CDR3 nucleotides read TGTGCCAGCAGTTACTCGGGCCTTGTCCAAGAGACCCAGTACTTC. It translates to CASSYSGLVQETQYF.

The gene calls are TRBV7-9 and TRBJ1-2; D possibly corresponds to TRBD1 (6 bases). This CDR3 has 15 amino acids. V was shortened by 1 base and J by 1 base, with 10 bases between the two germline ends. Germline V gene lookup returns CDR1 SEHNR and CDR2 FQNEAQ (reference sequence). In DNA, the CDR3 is TGTGCCAGCAGCTTAGGGGACAACCTTAACTATGGCTACACCTTC. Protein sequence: CASSLGDNLNYGYTF.

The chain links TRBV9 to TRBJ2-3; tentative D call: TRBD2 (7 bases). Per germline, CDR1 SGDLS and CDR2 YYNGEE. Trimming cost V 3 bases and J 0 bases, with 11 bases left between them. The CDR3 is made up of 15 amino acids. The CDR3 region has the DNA TGTGCCAGCAGCGCGCGGGGGCCTAGCACAGATACGCAGTATTTT. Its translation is CASSARGPSTDTQYF.

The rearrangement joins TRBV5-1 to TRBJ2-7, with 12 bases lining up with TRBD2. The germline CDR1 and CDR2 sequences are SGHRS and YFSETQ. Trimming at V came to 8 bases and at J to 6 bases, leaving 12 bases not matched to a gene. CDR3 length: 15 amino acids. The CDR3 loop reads CASTGSGTSGLEQYF. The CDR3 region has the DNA TGCGCCAGTACAGGGTCCGGGACTAGCGGGCTCGAGCAGTACTTC.

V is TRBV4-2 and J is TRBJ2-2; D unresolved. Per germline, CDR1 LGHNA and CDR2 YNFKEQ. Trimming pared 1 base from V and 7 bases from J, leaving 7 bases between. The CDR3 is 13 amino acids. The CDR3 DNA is TGTGCCAGCAGCCAAGCTCATCTCGGGGAGCTGTTTTTT. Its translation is CASSQAHLGELFF.